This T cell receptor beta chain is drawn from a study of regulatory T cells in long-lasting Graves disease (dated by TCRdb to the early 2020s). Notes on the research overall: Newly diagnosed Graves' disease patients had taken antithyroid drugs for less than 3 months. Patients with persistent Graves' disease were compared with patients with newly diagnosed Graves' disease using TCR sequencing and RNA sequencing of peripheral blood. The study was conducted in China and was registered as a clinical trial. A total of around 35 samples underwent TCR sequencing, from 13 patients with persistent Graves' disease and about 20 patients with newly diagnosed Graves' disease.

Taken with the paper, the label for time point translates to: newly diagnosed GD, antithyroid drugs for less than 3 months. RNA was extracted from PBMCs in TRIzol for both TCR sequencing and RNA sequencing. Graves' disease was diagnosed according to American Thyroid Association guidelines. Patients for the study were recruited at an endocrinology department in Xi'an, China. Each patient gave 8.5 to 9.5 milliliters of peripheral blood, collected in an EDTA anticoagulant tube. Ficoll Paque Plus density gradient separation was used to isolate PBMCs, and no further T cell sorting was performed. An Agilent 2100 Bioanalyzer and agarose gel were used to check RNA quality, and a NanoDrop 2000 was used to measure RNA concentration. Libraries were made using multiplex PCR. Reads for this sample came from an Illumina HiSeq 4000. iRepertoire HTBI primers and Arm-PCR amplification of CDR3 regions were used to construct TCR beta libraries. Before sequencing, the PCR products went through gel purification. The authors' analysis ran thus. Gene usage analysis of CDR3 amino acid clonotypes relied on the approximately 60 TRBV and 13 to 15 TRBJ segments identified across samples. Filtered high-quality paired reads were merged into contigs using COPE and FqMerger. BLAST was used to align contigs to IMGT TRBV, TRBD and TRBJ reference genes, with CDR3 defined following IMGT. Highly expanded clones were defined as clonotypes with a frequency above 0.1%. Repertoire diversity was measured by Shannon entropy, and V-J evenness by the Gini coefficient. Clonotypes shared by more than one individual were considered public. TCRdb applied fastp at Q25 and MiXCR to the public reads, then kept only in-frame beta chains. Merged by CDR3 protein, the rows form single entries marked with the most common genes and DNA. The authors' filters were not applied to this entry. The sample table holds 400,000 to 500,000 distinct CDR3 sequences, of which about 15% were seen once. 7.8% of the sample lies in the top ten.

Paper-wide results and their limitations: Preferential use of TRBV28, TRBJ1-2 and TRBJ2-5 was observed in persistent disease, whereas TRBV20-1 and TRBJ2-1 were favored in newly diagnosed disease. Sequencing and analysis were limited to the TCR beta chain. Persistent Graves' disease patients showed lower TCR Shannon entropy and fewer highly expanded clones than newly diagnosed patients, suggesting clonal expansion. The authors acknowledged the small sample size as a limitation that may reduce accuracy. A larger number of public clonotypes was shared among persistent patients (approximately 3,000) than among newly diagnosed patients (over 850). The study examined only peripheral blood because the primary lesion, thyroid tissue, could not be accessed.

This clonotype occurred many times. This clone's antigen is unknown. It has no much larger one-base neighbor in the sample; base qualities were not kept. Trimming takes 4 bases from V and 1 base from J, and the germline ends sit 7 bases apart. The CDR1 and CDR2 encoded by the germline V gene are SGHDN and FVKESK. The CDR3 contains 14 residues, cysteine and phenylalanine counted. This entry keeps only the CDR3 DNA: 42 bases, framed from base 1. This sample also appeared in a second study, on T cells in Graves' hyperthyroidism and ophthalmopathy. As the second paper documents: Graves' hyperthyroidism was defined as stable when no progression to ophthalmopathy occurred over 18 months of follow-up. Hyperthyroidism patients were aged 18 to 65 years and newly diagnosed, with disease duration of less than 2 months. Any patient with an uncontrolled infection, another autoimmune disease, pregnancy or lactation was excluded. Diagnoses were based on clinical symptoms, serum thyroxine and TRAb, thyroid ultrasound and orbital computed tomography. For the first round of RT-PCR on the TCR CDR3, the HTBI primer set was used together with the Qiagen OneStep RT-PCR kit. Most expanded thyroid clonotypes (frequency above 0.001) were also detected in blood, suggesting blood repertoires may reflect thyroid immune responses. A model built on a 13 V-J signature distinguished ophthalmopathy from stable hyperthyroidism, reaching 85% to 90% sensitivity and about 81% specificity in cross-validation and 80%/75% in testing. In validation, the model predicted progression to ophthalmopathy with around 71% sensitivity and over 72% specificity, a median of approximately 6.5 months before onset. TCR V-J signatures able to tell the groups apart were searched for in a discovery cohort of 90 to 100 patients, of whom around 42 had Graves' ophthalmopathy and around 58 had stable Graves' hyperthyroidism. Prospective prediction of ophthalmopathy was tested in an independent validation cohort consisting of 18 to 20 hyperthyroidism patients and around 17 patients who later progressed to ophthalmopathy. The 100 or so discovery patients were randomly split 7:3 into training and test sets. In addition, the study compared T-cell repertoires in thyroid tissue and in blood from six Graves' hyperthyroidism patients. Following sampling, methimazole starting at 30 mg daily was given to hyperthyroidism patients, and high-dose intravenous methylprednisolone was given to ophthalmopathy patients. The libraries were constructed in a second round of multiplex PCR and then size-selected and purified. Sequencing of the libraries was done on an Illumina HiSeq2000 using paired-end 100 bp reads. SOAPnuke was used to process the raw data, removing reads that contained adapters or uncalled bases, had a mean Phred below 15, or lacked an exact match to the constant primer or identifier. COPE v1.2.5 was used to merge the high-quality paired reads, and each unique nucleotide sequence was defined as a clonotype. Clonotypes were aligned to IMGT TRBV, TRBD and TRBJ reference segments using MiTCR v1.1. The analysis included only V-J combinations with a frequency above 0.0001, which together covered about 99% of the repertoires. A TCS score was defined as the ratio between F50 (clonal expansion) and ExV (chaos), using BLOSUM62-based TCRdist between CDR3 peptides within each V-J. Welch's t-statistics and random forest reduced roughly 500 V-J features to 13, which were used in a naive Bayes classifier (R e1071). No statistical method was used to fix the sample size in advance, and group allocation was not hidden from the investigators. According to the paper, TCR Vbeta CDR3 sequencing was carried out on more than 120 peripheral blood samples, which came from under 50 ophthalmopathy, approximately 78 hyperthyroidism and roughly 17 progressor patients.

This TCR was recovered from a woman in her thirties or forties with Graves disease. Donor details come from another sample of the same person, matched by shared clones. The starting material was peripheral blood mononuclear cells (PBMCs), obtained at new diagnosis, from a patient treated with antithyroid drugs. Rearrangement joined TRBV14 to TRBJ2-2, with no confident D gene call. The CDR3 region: CASSLEENTGELFF. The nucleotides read TGTGCCAGCAGCCTAGAGGAGAACACCGGGGAGCTGTTTTTT. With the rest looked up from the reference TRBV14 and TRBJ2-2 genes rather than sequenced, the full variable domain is EAGVTQFPSHSVIEKGQTVTLRCDPISGHDNLYWYRRVMGKEIKFLLHFVKESKQDESGMPNNRFLAERTGGTYSTLKVQPAELEDSGVYFCASSLEENTGELFFGEGSRLTVL.